This TCR beta chain derives from a study of cytotoxic CD8 clonotypes in ibrutinib-treated CLL. General study findings and limits: Public clonotypes (which were uncommon) either contracted or remained stable on treatment.

As regards this clone: As yet, its antigen is unknown.

Sequenced by immunoSEQ multiplex PCR; TCRdb stores in-frame clones only, minus some. Of under 200,000 clones listed, 84% are singletons. V was shortened by 7 bases and J by 3 bases, with 10 bases between the two germline ends. CDR3 size: 14 residues. Germline assignment: CDR1 MGHDK and CDR2 SYGVNS. The V and J genes are TRBV25-1 and TRBJ1-6, with D hard to call. This receptor was taken from a human donor with chronic lymphocytic leukemia. Source: PBMCs, taken after 24 months of ibrutinib treatment. CDR3 loop: CASTGRNYNSPLHF. In nucleotides, the CDR3 is TGTGCCAGCACGGGCAGGAACTATAATTCACCCCTCCACTTT.